Listed below are T cell receptor beta chains from one sample, sequenced in a study of control samples from healthy donors and cancer patients. Some clones are missing from TCRdb's copy, which holds only in-frame ones; the method was immunoSEQ multiplex PCR. The data hold about 80,000 clones, with nearly 90% observed a single time. Sequencing was carried out using blood. These receptor sequences come from a man aged 50 to 60 in good health. The conserved cysteine and the conserved F or W are not part of the CDR3 here.

v_call: TRBV10-3
j_call: TRBJ1-2
cdr3_aa: ASTGGGYGYT

v_call: TRBV9
j_call: TRBJ1-3
cdr3_aa: ASSSTWSSGNTIY

v_call: TRBV11-2
j_call: TRBJ2-1
cdr3_aa: ASSRIGLLDEQF

v_call: TRBV9
j_call: TRBJ1-2
cdr3_aa: ASSMDSSYGYT

v_call: TRBV6-2/TRBV6-3
j_call: TRBJ2-7
cdr3_aa: ASSLGTFRTYEQY

v_call: TRBV7-9
j_call: TRBJ1-2
cdr3_aa: ASSLVGTNNYGYT

v_call: TRBV7-9
j_call: TRBJ2-7
cdr3_aa: ASSLDWNYYEQY

v_call: TRBV4-2
j_call: TRBJ2-3
cdr3_aa: ASSPRGLAADTQY

v_call: TRBV21-1
j_call: TRBJ2-1
cdr3_aa: ASSKGPSGGNNEQF

v_call: TRBV18
j_call: TRBJ2-2
cdr3_aa: ASSPTSLLNTGELF

v_call: TRBV19
j_call: TRBJ2-1
cdr3_aa: ASSDGYSSYNEQF

v_call: TRBV10-1
j_call: TRBJ2-1
cdr3_aa: ASSRQVSGDNEQF

v_call: TRBV7-2
j_call: TRBJ2-7
cdr3_aa: ASSLGPRSQYEQY

v_call: TRBV2
j_call: TRBJ1-2
cdr3_aa: ASRQGEDYGYT

v_call: TRBV5-4
j_call: TRBJ2-1
cdr3_aa: ASSRVEGHEQF

v_call: TRBV24-1
j_call: TRBJ1-6
cdr3_aa: ATSAGQYNSPLH

v_call: TRBV21-1
j_call: TRBJ2-6
cdr3_aa: ASQSPRSGANVLT

v_call: TRBV24-1
j_call: TRBJ1-1
cdr3_aa: ATSDSRQNTEAF

v_call: TRBV25-1
j_call: TRBJ2-1
cdr3_aa: ASSEGLAGYEQF

v_call: TRBV2
j_call: TRBJ1-2
cdr3_aa: ASNGGTAYGYT

v_call: TRBV27
j_call: TRBJ1-4
cdr3_aa: ARAIEGGSNEKLF

v_call: TRBV19
j_call: TRBJ2-5
cdr3_aa: ASRGTGGPQETQY

v_call: TRBV10-2
j_call: TRBJ2-7
cdr3_aa: ASSWGPRQGSYEQY

v_call: TRBV12-3/TRBV12-4
j_call: TRBJ1-3
cdr3_aa: ASAGTSGNTIY

v_call: TRBV7-8
j_call: TRBJ1-1
cdr3_aa: ASSLAGGMNTEAF

v_call: TRBV7-8
j_call: TRBJ2-5
cdr3_aa: ASRRGSGGETQY

v_call: TRBV7-2
j_call: TRBJ2-1
cdr3_aa: ASSLAGGTNEQF

v_call: TRBV7-8
j_call: TRBJ2-1
cdr3_aa: ASSFLERGYNEQF

v_call: TRBV9
j_call: TRBJ1-1
cdr3_aa: ASSETWGTQNEAF

v_call: TRBV6-6
j_call: TRBJ2-3
cdr3_aa: ASSLRRGSTDTQY